Detailed here is one T cell receptor (beta chain). What this receptor recognizes is not known. Base-call qualities are not available, and no considerably larger clone is one nucleotide away. Genomic DNA was used as template for profiling of TCR beta VDJ combinations and CDR3 sequences. An Illumina HiSeq 2000 was the platform used for TCR repertoire sequencing. As for the original processing: Repertoires were assessed using TRBV/TRBJ rearrangement plots, CDR3 size and DJ length profiles, and Simpson's diversity index. The immunodominant clone was defined as the most abundant DNA sequence in deep sequencing data. CDR3 amino acid sequences were screened for sharing across subjects and were compared with published repertoires and the VDJdb database. In-frame beta chains were kept once TCRdb had trimmed the public reads at Q25 with fastp and called clones with MiXCR. Identical CDR3 protein sequences are pooled into one entry, listed with their most common genes and DNA. The V and J calls and clone size come from TCRdb's table, not from the authors' own analysis. In all, the sample holds 150,000 to 200,000 distinct CDR3 sequences, and around half of those were seen once. The ten largest clonotypes hold 1.8% of the sample.

This record belongs to a study of CD8+CD57+ T cells in acquired aplastic anemia (dated by TCRdb to 2016 to 2018). For context, the study as a whole: A mean of about 3.2 ug of DNA, ranging from roughly 0.19 to 27.4 ug, was extracted from sorted CD4+ and CD8+ cells. CD8+CD57+ expansion was defined as a frequency above the mean frequency observed in healthy subjects. Overall study results and their limits: Nearly 30 CD8+ CDR3 sequences were found in both patients and controls but appeared to be highly expressed in patients and within the immunodominant clones of the patients. Between patients and healthy controls, no significant difference in CD8+ Simpson's diversity was found (P=0.060).

Flow cytometry had shown CD8+CD57+ cell expansion in the patients selected for sequencing. Every patient had severe acquired aplastic anemia, diagnosed using the International Study of Aplastic Anemia and Agranulocytosis and Camitta criteria. No therapy had been received by the patients at the time of blood sampling. In the study, sorted CD4+ and CD8+ blood T cells from patients with severe aplastic anemia and from healthy subjects underwent deep sequencing of TCR repertoires. Patients were enrolled in the USA under clinicaltrials.gov protocols 00001620, 01623167, 00001397, 00071045, 00081523 and 00961064. Ficoll-Paque density gradient centrifugation was used to isolate peripheral blood mononuclear cells. Before DNA extraction, CD4+ and CD8+ T cells were sorted with FACS or magnetic beads. Per the germline V gene, ENHRY is the CDR1 and SYGVKD is the CDR2. V is cut by 4 bases and J by 4 bases, and the space between the germline ends is 14 bases. The CDR3 spans 14 residues, from the cysteine through the phenylalanine. Of all the DNA, just the CDR3 is kept, 42 bases in frame from base 1.

Sequenced sample: sorted CD4+, CD8+, or CD8+CD57+ T cells (not recorded which) from PBMCs. The chain is assembled from TRBV10-3 and TRBJ2-7; the D gene could be TRBD1 or TRBD2, each one agreeing over 5 bases. The clonotype originates from a human donor with aplastic anemia. The CDR3 corresponds to CAISVPGTAYEQYF. The DNA reads TGTGCCATCAGTGTTCCCGGGACCGCATACGAGCAGTACTTC.